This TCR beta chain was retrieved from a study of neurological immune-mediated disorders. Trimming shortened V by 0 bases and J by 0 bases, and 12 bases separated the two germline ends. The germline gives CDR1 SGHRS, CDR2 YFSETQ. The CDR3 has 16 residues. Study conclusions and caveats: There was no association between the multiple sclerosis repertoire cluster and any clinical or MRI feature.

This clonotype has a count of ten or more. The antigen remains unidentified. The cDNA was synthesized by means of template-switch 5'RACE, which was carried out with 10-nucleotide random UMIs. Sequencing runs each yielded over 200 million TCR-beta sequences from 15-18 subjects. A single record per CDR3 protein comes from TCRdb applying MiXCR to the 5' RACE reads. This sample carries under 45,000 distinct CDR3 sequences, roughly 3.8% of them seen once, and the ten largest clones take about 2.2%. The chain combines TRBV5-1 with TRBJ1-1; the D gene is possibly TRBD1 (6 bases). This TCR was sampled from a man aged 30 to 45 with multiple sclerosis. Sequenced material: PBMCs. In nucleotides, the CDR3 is TGCGCCAGCAGCTTGGTTGGGGGCCGTATGAACACTGAAGCTTTCTTT. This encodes CASSLVGGRMNTEAFF.